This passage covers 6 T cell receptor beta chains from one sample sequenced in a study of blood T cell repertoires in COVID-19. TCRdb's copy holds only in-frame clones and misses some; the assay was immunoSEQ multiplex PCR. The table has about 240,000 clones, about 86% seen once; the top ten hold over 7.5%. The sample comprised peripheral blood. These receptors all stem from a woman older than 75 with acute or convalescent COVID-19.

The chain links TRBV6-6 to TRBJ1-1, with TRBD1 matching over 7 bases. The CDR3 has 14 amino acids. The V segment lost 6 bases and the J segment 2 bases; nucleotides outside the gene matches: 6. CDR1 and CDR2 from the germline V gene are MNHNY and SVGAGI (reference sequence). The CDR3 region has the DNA TGTGCCAGCAGAGAGGGGGCTGTAAACACTGAAGCTTTCTTT. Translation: CASREGAVNTEAFF.

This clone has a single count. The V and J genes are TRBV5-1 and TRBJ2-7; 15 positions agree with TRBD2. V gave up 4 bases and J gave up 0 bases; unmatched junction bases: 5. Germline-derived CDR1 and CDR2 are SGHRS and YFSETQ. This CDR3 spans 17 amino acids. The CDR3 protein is CASSAGTSGGSSYEQYF. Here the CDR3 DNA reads TGCGCCAGCAGCGCCGGGACTAGCGGGGGGAGCTCCTACGAGCAGTACTTC.

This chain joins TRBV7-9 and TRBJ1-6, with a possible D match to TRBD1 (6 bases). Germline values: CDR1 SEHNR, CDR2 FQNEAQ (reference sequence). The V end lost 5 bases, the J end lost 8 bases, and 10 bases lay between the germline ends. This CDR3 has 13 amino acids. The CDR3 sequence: CASSGEGDSPLHF. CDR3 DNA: TGTGCCAGCAGCGGGGAGGGGGATTCACCCCTCCACTTT. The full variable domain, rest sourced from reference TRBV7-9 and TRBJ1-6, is DTGVSQNPRHKITKRGQNVTFRCDPISEHNRLYWYRQTLGQGPEFLTYFQNEAQLEKSRLLSDRFSAERPKGSFSTLEIQRTEQGDSAMYLCASSGEGDSPLHFGNGTRLTVT.

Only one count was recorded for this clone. The CDR3 bases are TGTGCCAGCACCGAGGGCAGTAGCTTTAATTCACCCCTCCACTTT. Translating gives CASTEGSSFNSPLHF. This chain connects TRBV6-5 to TRBJ1-6; D is uncertain. V lost 7 bases and J 6 bases, leaving 16 bases between the germline ends. The CDR3 is 15 amino acids. CDR1 MNHEY and CDR2 SVGAGI come from the germline V gene.

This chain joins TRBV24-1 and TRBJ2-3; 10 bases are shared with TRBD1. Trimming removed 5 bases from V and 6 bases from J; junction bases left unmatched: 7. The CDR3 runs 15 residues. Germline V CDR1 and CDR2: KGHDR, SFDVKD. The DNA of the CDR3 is TGTGCCACCAGTGTGGAGACAGGGGGCGCCGATACGCAGTATTTT. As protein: CATSVETGGADTQYF.

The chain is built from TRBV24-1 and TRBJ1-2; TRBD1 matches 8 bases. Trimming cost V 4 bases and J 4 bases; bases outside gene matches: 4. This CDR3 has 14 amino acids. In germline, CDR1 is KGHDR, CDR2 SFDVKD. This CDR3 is CATSDPDRVYGYTF. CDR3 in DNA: TGTGCCACCAGTGACCCGGACAGGGTCTATGGCTACACCTTC.